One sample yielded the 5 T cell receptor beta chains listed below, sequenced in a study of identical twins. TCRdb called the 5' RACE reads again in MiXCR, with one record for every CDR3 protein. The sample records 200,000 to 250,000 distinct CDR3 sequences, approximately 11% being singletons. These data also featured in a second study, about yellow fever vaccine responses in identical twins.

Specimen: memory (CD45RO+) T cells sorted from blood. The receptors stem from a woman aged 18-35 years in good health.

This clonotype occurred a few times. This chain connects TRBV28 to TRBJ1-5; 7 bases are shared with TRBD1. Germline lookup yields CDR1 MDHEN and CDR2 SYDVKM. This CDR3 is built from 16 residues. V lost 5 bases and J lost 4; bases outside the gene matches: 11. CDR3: CASSESRGTENQPQHF. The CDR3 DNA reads TGTGCCAGCAGTGAGTCTCGGGGGACAGAGAATCAGCCCCAGCATTTT.

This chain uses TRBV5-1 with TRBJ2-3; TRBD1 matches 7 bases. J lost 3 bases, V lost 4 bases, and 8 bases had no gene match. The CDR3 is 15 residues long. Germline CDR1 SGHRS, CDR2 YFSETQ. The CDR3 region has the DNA TGCGCCAGCAGCAGCAGACAGGGTCTGACAGATACGCAGTATTTT. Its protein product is CASSSRQGLTDTQYF.

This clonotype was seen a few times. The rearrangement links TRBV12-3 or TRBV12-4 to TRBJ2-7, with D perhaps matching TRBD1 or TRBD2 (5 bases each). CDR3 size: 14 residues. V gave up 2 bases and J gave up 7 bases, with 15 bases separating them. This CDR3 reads CASSLKSGPGEQYF. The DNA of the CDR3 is TGTGCCAGCAGTTTAAAGTCAGGGCCGGGGGAGCAGTACTTC.

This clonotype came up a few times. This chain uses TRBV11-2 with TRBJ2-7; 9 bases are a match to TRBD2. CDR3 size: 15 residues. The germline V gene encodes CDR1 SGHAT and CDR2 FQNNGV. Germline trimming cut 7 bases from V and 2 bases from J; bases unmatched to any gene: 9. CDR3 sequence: CASIPGAGGPYEQYF. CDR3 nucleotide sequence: TGTGCCAGCATCCCTGGGGCGGGAGGGCCCTACGAGCAGTACTTC. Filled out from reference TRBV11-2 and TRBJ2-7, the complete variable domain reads EAGVAQSPRYKIIEKRQSVAFWCNPISGHATLYWYQQILGQGPKLLIQFQNNGVVDDSQLPKDRFSAERLKGVDSTLKIQPAKLEDSAVYLCASIPGAGGPYEQYFGPGTRLTVT.

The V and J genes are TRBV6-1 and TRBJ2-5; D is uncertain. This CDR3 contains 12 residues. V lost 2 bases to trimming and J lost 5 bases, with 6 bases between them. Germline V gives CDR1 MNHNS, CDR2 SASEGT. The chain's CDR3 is CASSELGETQYF. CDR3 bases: TGTGCCAGCAGTGAACTGGGGGAGACCCAGTACTTC.